This TCR beta chain was observed in a study of blood T cell repertoires in COVID-19. Study overall: The United States, Italy and Spain were the sources of the acute and convalescent COVID-19 samples. In each case, the material was cDNA or gDNA derived from T cells, B-cell-depleted T cells, or PBMCs.

The V gene's germline CDR1 is SGDLS and CDR2 YYNGEE. The CDR3 spans 13 residues. V dropped 0 bases and J dropped 4 bases, with 7 bases sitting between them. In the source study's methods: Amplification with reference gene primers provided the estimates of nucleated cell counts. Clones were sequenced by immunoSEQ multiplex PCR, and TCRdb holds only the in-frame ones, with some missing. The V and J calls and clone size were taken over from that table, and D and trimming were inferred from the DNA. The sample shows roughly 200,000 clones, around 85% of them seen only once. The sequence was collected from a human donor with active or convalescent COVID-19. The donor label of this sample is uncertain. The sample comprised peripheral blood. The chain combines TRBV9 with TRBJ1-1; D remains ambiguous. The CDR3 is CASSVGGRTEAFF. CDR3 coding DNA: TGTGCCAGCAGCGTAGGAGGCCGCACTGAAGCTTTCTTT.